A selection of T cell receptor beta chains follows, all from one sample in a study of blood T cell repertoires in COVID-19. Clones were read by immunoSEQ multiplex PCR, and TCRdb kept only the in-frame ones, dropping some. There are tens of thousands of clones in the sample; over 75% occur only once, and roughly 25% lies in the top ten. The material sequenced was peripheral blood. The receptors originated from a man aged 80 or over with active or convalescent COVID-19. The CDR3 runs from the conserved cysteine through the conserved F or W. D genes are given only for firm matches. Not all rows give a size; the values are once, few, many and, for expanded clones, a class.

D,J,V,size,CDR3,DNA
.,TRBJ1-1,TRBV7-2,.,CASSPQTGGNTEAFF,TGTGCCAGCAGCCCCCAGACCGGGGGAAACACTGAAGCTTTCTTT
.,TRBJ2-1,TRBV6-5,.,CASTTITLTYNEQFF,TGTGCCAGCACGACTATCACTCTCACTTACAATGAGCAGTTCTTC
.,TRBJ1-6,TRBV18,.,CASSPKVGRWPPLHF,TGTGCCAGCTCACCCAAGGTAGGGAGATGGCCACCCCTCCACTTT
.,TRBJ1-1,TRBV9,many,CASSAVRGEGTEAFF,TGTGCCAGCAGCGCAGTCAGGGGAGAGGGCACTGAAGCTTTCTTT
TRBD2,TRBJ2-5,TRBV5-1,.,CASSWPGLAGTQRETQYF,TGCGCCAGCAGCTGGCCGGGACTAGCGGGAACTCAGAGGGAGACCCAGTACTTC
TRBD2,TRBJ2-3,TRBV29-1,once,CSVAPRGDSSTDTQYF,TGCAGCGTTGCACCCCGGGGGGACTCTAGCACAGATACGCAGTATTTT
TRBD1,TRBJ1-4,TRBV7-8,.,CASSLGGTVNEKLFF,TGTGCCAGCAGCTTAGGGGGGACAGTCAATGAAAAACTGTTTTTT
.,TRBJ1-2,TRBV7-9,.,CASSPGYWGYTF,TGTGCCAGCAGCCCAGGATACTGGGGCTACACCTTC
TRBD2,TRBJ2-1,TRBV19,.,CASTPFSGAANEQFF,TGTGCCAGTACTCCCTTTAGCGGGGCGGCGAATGAGCAGTTCTTC
.,TRBJ1-1,TRBV9,few,CASSVMGGKGTEAFF,TGTGCCAGCAGCGTAATGGGCGGGAAGGGCACTGAAGCTTTCTTT
.,TRBJ1-3,TRBV7-6,.,CASSLNREGRGNTIYF,TGTGCCAGCAGCTTAAACAGGGAGGGAAGAGGAAACACCATATATTTT
TRBD2,TRBJ2-1,TRBV3-1/TRBV3-2,.,CASSRRTSGGAWGEQFF,TGTGCCAGCAGCCGTCGGACTAGCGGGGGGGCCTGGGGTGAGCAGTTCTTC
TRBD2,TRBJ2-7,TRBV13,.,CASSLGLAAYEQYF,TGTGCCAGCAGCTTAGGACTAGCGGCGTACGAGCAGTACTTC
TRBD1,TRBJ2-2,TRBV3-1/TRBV3-2,.,CASRRQGAGTGSTGELFF,TGTGCCAGCAGACGACAAGGGGCCGGGACAGGGAGTACCGGGGAGCTGTTTTTT
.,TRBJ1-1,TRBV18,.,CASSRGGAERTEAFF,TGTGCCAGCTCACGGGGGGGCGCAGAAAGGACTGAAGCTTTCTTT
.,TRBJ1-3,TRBV19,.,CASSIEWARNTIYF,TGTGCCAGTAGTATAGAGTGGGCCAGGAACACCATATATTTT
.,TRBJ1-1,TRBV28,.,CASSSMSEAFF,TGTGCCAGCAGTTCAATGTCTGAAGCTTTCTTT
.,TRBJ2-1,TRBV12-3/TRBV12-4,few,CASRGEVGEQFF,TGTGCCAGCAGGGGGGAGGTTGGTGAGCAGTTCTTC
TRBD1,TRBJ1-1,TRBV12-5,.,CASGERQGSLRDTEAFF,TGTGCTAGTGGTGAAAGACAGGGGTCCTTACGGGACACTGAAGCTTTCTTT
.,TRBJ2-5,TRBV27,.,CASSPRHVVGETQYF,TGTGCCAGCAGTCCAAGACACGTAGTTGGGGAGACCCAGTACTTC
.,TRBJ1-1,TRBV12-3/TRBV12-4,.,CASGLTMTEAFF,TGTGCCAGCGGACTAACAATGACTGAAGCTTTCTTT
.,TRBJ2-1,TRBV19,.,CASSITERGIYEQFF,TGTGCCAGTAGTATAACGGAACGGGGGATATATGAGCAGTTCTTC
TRBD1,TRBJ2-7,TRBV5-4,.,CASSSGTDPYEQYF,TGTGCCAGCAGTTCCGGGACAGACCCCTACGAGCAGTACTTC
TRBD1,TRBJ1-2,TRBV6-5,.,CASRLSGQPYGYTF,TGTGCCAGCAGACTCTCGGGACAGCCCTATGGCTACACCTTC
.,TRBJ1-4,TRBV28,.,CASSLWAGNDEKLFF,TGTGCCAGCAGTTTATGGGCAGGGAACGACGAAAAACTGTTTTTT
TRBD1,TRBJ1-6,TRBV5-1,many,CASSPGMGQGVSPLHF,TGCGCCAGCAGCCCCGGGATGGGACAGGGGGTTTCACCCCTCCACTTT
.,TRBJ1-1,TRBV5-4,.,CASTLKGVNTEAFF,TGTGCCAGCACCCTCAAGGGAGTGAACACTGAAGCTTTCTTT
TRBD1,TRBJ1-1,TRBV29-1,.,CSVDTGQPNTEAFF,TGCAGCGTTGATACGGGACAGCCGAACACTGAAGCTTTCTTT
.,TRBJ1-1,TRBV5-4,few,CASTPMGAKTEAFF,TGTGCCAGCACCCCGATGGGGGCGAAAACTGAAGCTTTCTTT
TRBD1,TRBJ1-5,TRBV7-3,.,CASSLKQGWVYSNQPQHF,TGTGCCAGCAGCTTAAAACAGGGGTGGGTTTATAGCAATCAGCCCCAGCATTTT
TRBD2,TRBJ2-1,TRBV6-4,.,CASSDSARGGYNEQFF,TGTGCCAGCAGTGACTCGGCGCGGGGGGGGTACAATGAGCAGTTCTTC
TRBD1,TRBJ2-2,TRBV9,.,CASSVDRVIGELFF,TGTGCCAGCAGCGTTGACAGGGTTATCGGGGAGCTGTTTTTT
.,TRBJ1-1,TRBV3-1/TRBV3-2,.,CASSPQSNTEAFF,TGTGCCAGCAGTCCTCAGTCGAACACTGAAGCTTTCTTT